In this sample, the clone carrying this T cell receptor beta chain turned up a few times. The antigen remains unidentified. The data were obtained in a study of identical twins. Findings and caveats of the study: Memory repertoires showed no such pattern, whereas abundant cord blood beta clonotypes carried fewer insertions.

Trimming cost V 0 bases and J 6 bases; bases outside gene matches: 9. The CDR3 sequence is 17 residues long. Germline loops: CDR1 LNHNV, CDR2 YYDKDF (reference sequence). TCRdb re-called the 5' RACE reads with MiXCR, one entry per CDR3 protein. The sample carries more than 600,000 distinct CDR3 sequences, about 20% recorded once. This sample was also put to use in a study of T cells expressing NK-cell markers. From that report: HCMV seropositivity characterized seven of the eight sequenced donors, and seronegativity one.

This clonotype was obtained from a woman aged 18-35 years in good health. Sequencing was done on a sample of PBMCs. This chain joins TRBV15 and TRBJ2-3, with 10 bases identical to TRBD2. CDR3 bases: TGTGCCACCAGCAGAGATCCGTCTGCTAGCGGGAGTGATACGCAGTATTTT. This encodes CATSRDPSASGSDTQYF.